This T cell receptor (beta chain) was documented in a study of beta chain features in type 1 diabetes. The study reverse transcribed the entire isolated RNA, so it sequenced expressed TCRB transcripts. The protocol was immunoSEQ multiplex PCR, while the TCRdb copy is restricted to in-frame clones and leaves out a portion. The data show under 550,000 clones, over 9.5% seen once. The material sequenced was naive CD4+ T cells from blood. The sequence came from a woman between 18 and 29 years old in good health.

The CDR3 DNA reads TGTGCCAGCAGCCGCGCTAGCGGGATGAACACCGGGGAGCTGTTTTTT. Protein: CASSRASGMNTGELFF. This rearrangement joins TRBV7-8 to TRBJ2-2; 9 bases match TRBD2. The V segment lost 5 bases and the J segment 1 base; nucleotides outside the gene matches: 5. CDR1 is SGHVS, CDR2 FQNEAQ, per germline. The CDR3 is made up of 16 amino acids.